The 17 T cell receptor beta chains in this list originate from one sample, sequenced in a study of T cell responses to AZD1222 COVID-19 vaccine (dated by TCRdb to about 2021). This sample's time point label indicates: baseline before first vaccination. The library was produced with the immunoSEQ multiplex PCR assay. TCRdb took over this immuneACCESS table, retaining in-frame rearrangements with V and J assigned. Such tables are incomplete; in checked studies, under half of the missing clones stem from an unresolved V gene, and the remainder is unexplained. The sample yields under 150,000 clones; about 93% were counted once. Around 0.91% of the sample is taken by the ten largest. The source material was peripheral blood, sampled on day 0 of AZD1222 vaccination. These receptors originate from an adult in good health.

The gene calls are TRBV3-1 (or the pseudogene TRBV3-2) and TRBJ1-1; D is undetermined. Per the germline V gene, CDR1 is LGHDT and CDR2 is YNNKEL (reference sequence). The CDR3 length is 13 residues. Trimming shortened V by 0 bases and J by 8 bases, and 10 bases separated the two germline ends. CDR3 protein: CASSQDRVREAFF. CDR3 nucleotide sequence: TGTGCCAGCAGCCAAGATAGGGTCCGGGAAGCTTTCTTT.

DNA for the CDR3: TGTGCCAGCAGCTCCGGGACAGCGACCGAAGCTTTCTTT. Amino acid sequence: CASSSGTATEAFF. The rearrangement joins TRBV7-9 to TRBJ1-1; 7 nucleotides agree with TRBD1. The trim removed 4 bases at V and 8 bases at J, leaving 7 bases unmatched. The CDR3 is made up of 13 amino acids. CDR1 and CDR2 from the germline V gene are SEHNR and FQNEAQ (reference sequence).

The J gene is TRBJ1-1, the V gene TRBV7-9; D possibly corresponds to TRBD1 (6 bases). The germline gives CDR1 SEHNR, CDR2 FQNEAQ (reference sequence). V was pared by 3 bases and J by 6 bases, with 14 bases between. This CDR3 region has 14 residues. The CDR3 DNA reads TGTGCCAGCAGCTTCTTAGGGGGGTGGGCTGAAGCTTTCTTT. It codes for CASSFLGGWAEAFF.

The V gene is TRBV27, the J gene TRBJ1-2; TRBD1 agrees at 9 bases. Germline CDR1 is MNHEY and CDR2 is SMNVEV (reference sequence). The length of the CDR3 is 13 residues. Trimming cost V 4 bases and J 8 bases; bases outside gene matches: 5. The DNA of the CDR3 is TGTGCCAGCAGTTCCCGACAGGGGGACGGCTACACCTTC. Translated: CASSSRQGDGYTF.

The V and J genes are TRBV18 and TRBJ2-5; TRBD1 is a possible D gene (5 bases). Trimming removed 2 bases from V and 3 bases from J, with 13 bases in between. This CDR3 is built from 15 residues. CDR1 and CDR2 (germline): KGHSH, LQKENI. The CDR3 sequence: CASSPGLQGEETQYF. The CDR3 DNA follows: TGTGCCAGCTCACCAGGGCTCCAAGGGGAAGAGACCCAGTACTTC.

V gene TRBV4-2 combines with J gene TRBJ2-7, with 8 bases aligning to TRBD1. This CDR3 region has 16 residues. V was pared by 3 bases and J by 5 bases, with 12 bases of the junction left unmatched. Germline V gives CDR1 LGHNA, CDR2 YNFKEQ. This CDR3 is CASSQESGGAPDEQYF. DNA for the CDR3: TGTGCCAGCAGCCAGGAGTCAGGGGGCGCCCCAGACGAGCAGTACTTC.

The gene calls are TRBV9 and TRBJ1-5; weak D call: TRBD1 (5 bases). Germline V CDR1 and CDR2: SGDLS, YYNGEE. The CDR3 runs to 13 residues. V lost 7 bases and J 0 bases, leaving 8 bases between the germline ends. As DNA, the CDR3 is TGTGCCAGCGCGGGGGATAGCAATCAGCCCCAGCATTTT. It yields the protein CASAGDSNQPQHF.

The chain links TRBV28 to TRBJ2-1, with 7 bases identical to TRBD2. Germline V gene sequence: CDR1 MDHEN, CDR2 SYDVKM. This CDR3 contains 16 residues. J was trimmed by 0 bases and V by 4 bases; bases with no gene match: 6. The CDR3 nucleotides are TGTGCCAGCAGTTACGCTAGCGGTACCTCCTACAATGAGCAGTTCTTC. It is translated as CASSYASGTSYNEQFF.

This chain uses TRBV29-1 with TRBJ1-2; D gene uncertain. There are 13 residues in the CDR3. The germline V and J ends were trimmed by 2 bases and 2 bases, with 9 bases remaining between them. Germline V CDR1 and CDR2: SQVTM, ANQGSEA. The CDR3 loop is CSVETGDNYGYTF. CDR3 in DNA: TGCAGCGTTGAAACGGGAGACAACTATGGCTACACCTTC.

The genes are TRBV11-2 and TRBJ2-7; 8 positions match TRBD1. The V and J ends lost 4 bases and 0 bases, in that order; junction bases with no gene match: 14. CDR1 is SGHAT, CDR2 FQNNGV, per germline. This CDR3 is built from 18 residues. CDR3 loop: CASSSRRGQAFSSYEQYF. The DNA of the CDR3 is TGTGCCAGCAGCTCCCGAAGGGGACAGGCTTTTTCCTCCTACGAGCAGTACTTC.

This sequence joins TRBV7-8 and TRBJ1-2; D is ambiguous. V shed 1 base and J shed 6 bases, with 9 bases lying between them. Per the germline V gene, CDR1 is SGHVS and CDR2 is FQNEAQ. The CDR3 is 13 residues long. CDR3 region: CASSLEVYHGYTF. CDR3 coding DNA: TGTGCCAGCAGCTTAGAGGTTTATCATGGCTACACCTTC.

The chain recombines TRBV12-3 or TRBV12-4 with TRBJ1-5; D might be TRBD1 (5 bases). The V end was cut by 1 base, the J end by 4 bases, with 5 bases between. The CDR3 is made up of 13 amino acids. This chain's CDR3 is CASSLDRNQPQHF. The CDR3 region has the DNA TGTGCCAGCAGTTTAGACAGGAATCAGCCCCAGCATTTT.

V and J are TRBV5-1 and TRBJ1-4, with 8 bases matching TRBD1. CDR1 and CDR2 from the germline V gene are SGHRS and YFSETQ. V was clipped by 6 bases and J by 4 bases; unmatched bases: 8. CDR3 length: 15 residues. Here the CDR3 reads CASKGTGYSNEKLFF. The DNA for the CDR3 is TGCGCCAGCAAGGGGACAGGATATAGTAATGAAAAACTGTTTTTT.

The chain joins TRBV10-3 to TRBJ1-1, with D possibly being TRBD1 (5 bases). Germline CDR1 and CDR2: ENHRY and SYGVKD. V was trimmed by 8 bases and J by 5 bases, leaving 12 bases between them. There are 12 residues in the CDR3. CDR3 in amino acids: CAIGLGGTEAFF. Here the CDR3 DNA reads TGTGCCATCGGGTTGGGGGGTACTGAAGCTTTCTTT.

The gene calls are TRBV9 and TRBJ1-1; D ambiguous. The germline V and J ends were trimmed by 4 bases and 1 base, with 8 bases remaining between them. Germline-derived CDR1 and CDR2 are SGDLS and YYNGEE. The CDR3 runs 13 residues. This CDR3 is CASSPSPNTEAFF. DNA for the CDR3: TGTGCCAGCAGCCCGAGCCCGAACACTGAAGCTTTCTTT.

The CDR3 nucleotides are TGTGCCAGCAGCCCGCGGGGGGGGACCTACGAGCAGTACTTC. The encoded protein is CASSPRGGTYEQYF. The chain combines TRBV5-8 with TRBJ2-7, with 9 nucleotides matching TRBD2. The CDR3 length is 14 residues. CDR1 and CDR2 (germline): SGHTS, YDEGEE. After removal of 4 bases from V and 2 bases from J, the junction contained 4 bases not matched to a gene.

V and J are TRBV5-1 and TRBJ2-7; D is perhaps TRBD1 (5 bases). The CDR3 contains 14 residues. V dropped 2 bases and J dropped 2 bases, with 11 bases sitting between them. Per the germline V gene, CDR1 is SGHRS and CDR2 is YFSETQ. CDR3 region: CASSLSTVTYEQYF. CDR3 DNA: TGCGCCAGCAGCTTATCGACAGTAACCTACGAGCAGTACTTC.